This passage covers 9 T cell receptor beta chains from one sample sequenced in a study of kidney transplant recipient with SARS-CoV-2 infection. MiXCR, run by TCRdb on the reads, gives a single entry per CDR3 protein. The top ten clones hold under 7.5% of a sample with about 250,000 distinct CDR3 sequences, under 35% of them seen once. The input for sequencing was a blood sample, taken at baseline and on day 111 from a kidney transplant recipient. The receptors were gathered from a male patient aged 25 to 39 who had COVID-19 and was a kidney transplant recipient. The T cells may come from the graft donor.

This clonotype was observed at least ten times. The chain is built from TRBV7-6 and TRBJ1-2; 9 nucleotides align to TRBD1. Germline V gene sequence: CDR1 SGHVS, CDR2 FNYEAQ. The V segment lost 1 base and the J segment 6 bases; nucleotides outside the gene matches: 6. The CDR3 runs 15 residues. The CDR3 DNA follows: TGTGCCAGCAGCTTAGGGACAGGGGCAGGGGATGGCTACACCTTC. Its protein product is CASSLGTGAGDGYTF.

About this clonotype: A read error is possible here, since a much larger clone lies one base away. J is TRBJ1-1 and V is TRBV5-5; no clear D gene. The length of the CDR3 is 15 residues. The germline gives CDR1 SGHKS, CDR2 YYEKEE (reference sequence). The CDR3 bases are TGTGCCAGCAGCTTGGAGCGAGTAGTGAGCACTGAAGCTCTCTTT. It translates to CASSLERVVSTEALF.

This clonotype showed up many times. The J gene is TRBJ2-1, the V gene TRBV4-2; no firm D call. Trimming shortened V by 4 bases and J by 1 base, and 11 bases separated the two germline ends. Germline V gene lookup returns CDR1 LGHNA and CDR2 YNFKEQ. This CDR3 is built from 15 residues. The CDR3 bases are TGTGCCAGCAGCCCCTCGCTGGGATCCTACAATGAGCAGTTCTTC. Translated: CASSPSLGSYNEQFF.

This clonotype was recorded many times. The rearrangement joins TRBV6-2 or TRBV6-3 to TRBJ1-6; 7 bases are a match to TRBD1. V lost 6 bases, J lost 5 bases, and 10 bases stayed unmatched. The CDR3 is 16 amino acids. Germline values: CDR1 MNHEY, CDR2 SVGEGT. CDR3 region: CASSKRQGGDNSPLHF. As DNA, the CDR3 is TGTGCCAGCAGCAAACGACAGGGTGGAGATAATTCACCCCTCCACTTT.

This clonotype was counted ten times or more. The chain combines TRBV5-1 with TRBJ1-2; D call uncertain. CDR3 length: 16 residues. The germline V and J ends were trimmed by 7 bases and 4 bases, with 23 bases remaining between them. Per germline, CDR1 SGHRS and CDR2 YFSETQ. CDR3: CASQAESVRKTYGYTF. The CDR3, as DNA: TGCGCCAGCCAAGCGGAATCGGTTCGAAAGACCTATGGCTACACCTTC.

This clonotype was detected only a few times. The gene calls are TRBV6-8 and TRBJ1-2; D is undetermined. Germline loops: CDR1 MNHGY, CDR2 SAAAGT. V was clipped by 5 bases and J by 4 bases, with 23 bases between them. This CDR3 is built from 17 residues. CDR3 loop: CASSDAKRSRKTYGYTF. In DNA form, the CDR3 reads TGTGCCAGCAGTGACGCAAAACGCTCTAGAAAGACCTATGGCTACACCTTC.

This clonotype has a count of ten or more. The chain recombines TRBV3-1 with TRBJ2-2; D is ambiguous. From germline, CDR1 is LGHDT and CDR2 YNNKEL (reference sequence). With 5 bases removed from V and 5 bases from J, the gap between germline ends came to 24 bases. This CDR3 is 18 amino acids long. CDR3 region: CASSTWFPISGLTGELFF. The CDR3 DNA reads as TGTGCCAGCAGCACATGGTTTCCCATTTCAGGCTTGACCGGGGAGCTGTTTTTT.

Regarding this clonotype: This may be a read error: a much more frequent sequence differs by one nucleotide. This sequence joins TRBV7-8 and TRBJ1-4, with D perhaps matching TRBD1 (5 bases). The length of the CDR3 is 13 residues. V lost 1 base and J lost 11, with 11 bases in between. In germline, CDR1 is SGHVS, CDR2 FQNEAQ. CDR3 sequence reads: CASSLVGGGKLFF. The DNA of the CDR3 is TGTGCCAGCAGCTTAGTGGGGGGAGGGAAACTGTTTTTT. Full variable domain (remainder filled in from reference TRBV7-8 and TRBJ1-4): GAGVSQSPRYKVAKRGQDVALRCDPISGHVSLFWYQQALGQGPEFLTYFQNEAQLDKSGLPSDRFFAERPEGSVSTLKIQRTQQEDSAVYLCASSLVGGGKLFFGSGTQLSVL.

This clonotype was detected ten times or more. The CDR3 bases are TGTGCCAGCAGCCGGGACCGCCGGGGGGAGCAGTACTTC. As protein: CASSRDRRGEQYF. The chain uses TRBV5-6 and TRBJ2-7, with D tentatively TRBD2 (6 bases). Germline values: CDR1 SGHDT, CDR2 YYEEEE. This CDR3 has 13 amino acids. V lost 4 bases and J 7 bases, leaving 15 bases between the germline ends.